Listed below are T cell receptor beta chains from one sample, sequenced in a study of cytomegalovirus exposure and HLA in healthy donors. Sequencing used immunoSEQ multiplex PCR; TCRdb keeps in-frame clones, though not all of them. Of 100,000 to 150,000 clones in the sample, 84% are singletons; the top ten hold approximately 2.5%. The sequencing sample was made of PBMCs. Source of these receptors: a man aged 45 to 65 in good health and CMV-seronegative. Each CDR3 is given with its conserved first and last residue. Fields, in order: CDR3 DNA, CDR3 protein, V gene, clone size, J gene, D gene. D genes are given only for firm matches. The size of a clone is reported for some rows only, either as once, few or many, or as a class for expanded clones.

TGTGCCAGCAGTTCTATCGATCCCCCGGGCTACACCTTC,CASSSIDPPGYTF,TRBV28,.,TRBJ1-2,.
TGCAGTGCAAGCAGGGGGCACGAGCAGTACTTC,CSASRGHEQYF,TRBV20-1,.,TRBJ2-7,TRBD1
TGTGCCAGCGGGGGACTAGCGGGAAGATCCTACGAGCAGTACTTC,CASGGLAGRSYEQYF,TRBV6-1,.,TRBJ2-7,TRBD2
TGTGCCAGCAGTGGCTTACCTACCCCGGGACAGAGAAATGAGCAGTTCTTC,CASSGLPTPGQRNEQFF,TRBV27,.,TRBJ2-1,TRBD1
TGCAGCGCTCAAAAGACAGGTTCCTACGAGCAGTACTTC,CSAQKTGSYEQYF,TRBV29-1,few,TRBJ2-7,.
TGTGCCAGCAGTCAGGGACAGGGGCCCTACGAGCAGTACTTC,CASSQGQGPYEQYF,TRBV6-5,few,TRBJ2-7,TRBD1
TGTGCCAGCAGCTTGACAAGGAACACTGAAGCTTTCTTT,CASSLTRNTEAFF,TRBV7-2,few,TRBJ1-1,.
TGTGCCAGCAGTTTAATTTGGGGCTCCTACGAGCAGTACTTC,CASSLIWGSYEQYF,TRBV27,once,TRBJ2-7,.
TGTGCCAGCAGTTTAGACAGGGGGCGCCATGGCTACACCTTC,CASSLDRGRHGYTF,TRBV27,.,TRBJ1-2,TRBD1
TGTGCCAGCAGTTACGCAGGGTTTTCCCCTGAAGCTTTCTTT,CASSYAGFSPEAFF,TRBV6-6,.,TRBJ1-1,.
TGTGCCAGCGGAACCGGGACAGCTAGAGCTAACTATGGCTACACCTTC,CASGTGTARANYGYTF,TRBV2,few,TRBJ1-2,TRBD1
TGTGCCTGGCGTCGGATCAGCGGGAGGCAAGATCAGTACTTC,CAWRRISGRQDQYF,TRBV30,.,TRBJ2-7,TRBD2
TGTGCCAGCAGCTTATTAGCGGGGGGGCCAGGTGCAGATACGCAGTATTTT,CASSLLAGGPGADTQYF,TRBV7-3,.,TRBJ2-3,TRBD2
TGTGCCAGCAGGGGGGAGGCGAGCAATCAGCCCCAGCATTTT,CASRGEASNQPQHF,TRBV6-1,.,TRBJ1-5,.
TGCGCCAGCAGCCCGATTCCGGGACAGGGGCTCCTTCGCAATCAGCCCCAGCATTTT,CASSPIPGQGLLRNQPQHF,TRBV10-1,.,TRBJ1-5,TRBD1
TGTGCCATCAAAGTACAGATGAACACTGAAGCTTTCTTT,CAIKVQMNTEAFF,TRBV10-3,.,TRBJ1-1,.
TGCGCCAGCAGCTCCCATGATCGGGTAAGCACTGAAGCTTTCTTT,CASSSHDRVSTEAFF,TRBV4-3,.,TRBJ1-1,.